The T cell receptor (beta chain) under discussion was sequenced for a study of T cell responses to AZD1222 COVID-19 vaccine. Assay used: immunoSEQ multiplex PCR; TCRdb lists only in-frame clones, some missing. The ten top clones account for about 2%, within a sample of more than 110,000 clones. Specimen: peripheral blood. The receptor was isolated from an adult in good health.

The DNA of the CDR3 is TGTGCCAGCAGTTACTCTTTTGCAACTAATGAAAAACTGTTTTTT. Its protein is CASSYSFATNEKLFF. V usage is TRBV6-5 and J usage is TRBJ1-4; D is ambiguous. The CDR3 runs to 15 residues. The germline CDR1 and CDR2 sequences are MNHEY and SVGAGI. V lost 0 bases, J lost 0 bases, and 5 bases lay in between.